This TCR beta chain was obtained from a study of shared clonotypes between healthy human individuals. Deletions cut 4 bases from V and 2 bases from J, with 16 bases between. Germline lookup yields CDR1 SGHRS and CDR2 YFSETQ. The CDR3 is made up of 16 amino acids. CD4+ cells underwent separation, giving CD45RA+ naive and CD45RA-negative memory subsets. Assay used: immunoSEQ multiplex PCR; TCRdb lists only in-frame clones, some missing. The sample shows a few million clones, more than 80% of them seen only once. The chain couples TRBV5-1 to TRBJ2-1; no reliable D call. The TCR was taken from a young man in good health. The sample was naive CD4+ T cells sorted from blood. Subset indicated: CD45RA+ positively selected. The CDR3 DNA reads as TGCGCCAGCAGCAGGCACCAATCCCTTACCTACAATGAGCAGTTCTTC. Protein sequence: CASSRHQSLTYNEQFF.